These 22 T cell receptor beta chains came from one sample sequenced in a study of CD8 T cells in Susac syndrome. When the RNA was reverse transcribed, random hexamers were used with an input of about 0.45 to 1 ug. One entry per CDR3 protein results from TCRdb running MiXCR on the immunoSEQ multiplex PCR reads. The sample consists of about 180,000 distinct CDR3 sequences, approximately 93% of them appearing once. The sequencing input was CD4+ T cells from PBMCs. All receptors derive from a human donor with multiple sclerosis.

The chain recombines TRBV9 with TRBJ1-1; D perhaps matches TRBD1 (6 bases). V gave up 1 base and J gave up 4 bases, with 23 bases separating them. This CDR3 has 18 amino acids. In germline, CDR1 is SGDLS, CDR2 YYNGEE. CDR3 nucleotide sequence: TGTGCCAGCAGCGTATCAGGGGACATAAGGACCCTTGGCACTGAAGCTTTCTTT. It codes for CASSVSGDIRTLGTEAFF.

CDR3 loop: CASSDFPRLAGGDEQFF. CDR3 bases: TGTGCCAGCAGTGACTTCCCCCGGCTAGCGGGAGGGGATGAGCAGTTCTTC. The genes are TRBV2 and TRBJ2-1, with 12 bases aligning to TRBD2. Germline V lookup: CDR1 SNHLY, CDR2 FYNNEI. The length of the CDR3 is 17 residues. The ends lost 3 bases at V and 8 bases at J; junction bases unmatched: 11.

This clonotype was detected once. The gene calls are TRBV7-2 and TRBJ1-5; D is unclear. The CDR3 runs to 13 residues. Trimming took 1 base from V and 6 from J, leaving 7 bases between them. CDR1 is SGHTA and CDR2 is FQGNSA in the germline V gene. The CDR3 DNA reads TGTGCCAGCAGCTTAGATCCCGGTCAGCCCCAGCATTTT. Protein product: CASSLDPGQPQHF.

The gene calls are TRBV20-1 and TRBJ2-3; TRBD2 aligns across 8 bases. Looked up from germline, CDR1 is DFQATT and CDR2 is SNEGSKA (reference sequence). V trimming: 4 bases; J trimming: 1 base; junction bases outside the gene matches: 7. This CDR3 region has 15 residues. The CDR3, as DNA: TGCAGTGCTACTCGACTAGCGAGCCGCACAGATACGCAGTATTTT. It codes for CSATRLASRTDTQYF.

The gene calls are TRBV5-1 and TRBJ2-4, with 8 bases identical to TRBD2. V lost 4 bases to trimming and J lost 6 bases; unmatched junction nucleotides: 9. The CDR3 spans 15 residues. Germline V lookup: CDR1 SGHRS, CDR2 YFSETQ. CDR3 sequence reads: CASSPVPSGGNIQYF. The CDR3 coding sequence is TGCGCCAGCAGCCCCGTTCCCAGCGGGGGAAACATTCAGTACTTC.

This chain's CDR3 is CASSYSSRGETQYF. CDR3 nucleotide sequence: TGTGCCAGCAGTTACTCCAGCAGGGGGGAGACCCAGTACTTC. The rearrangement links TRBV6-5 to TRBJ2-5; 7 bases map to TRBD1. CDR1 MNHEY and CDR2 SVGAGI come from the germline V gene. This CDR3 is built from 14 residues. The junction had 3 bases not matched to a gene; V was cut back by 0 bases and J by 5 bases.

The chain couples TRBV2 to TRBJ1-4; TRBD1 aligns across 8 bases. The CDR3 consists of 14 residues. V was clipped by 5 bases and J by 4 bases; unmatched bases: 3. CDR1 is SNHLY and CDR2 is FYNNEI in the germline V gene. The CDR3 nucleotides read TGTGCCAGCAGTCGGGACAGGTTTAATGAAAAACTGTTTTTT. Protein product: CASSRDRFNEKLFF.

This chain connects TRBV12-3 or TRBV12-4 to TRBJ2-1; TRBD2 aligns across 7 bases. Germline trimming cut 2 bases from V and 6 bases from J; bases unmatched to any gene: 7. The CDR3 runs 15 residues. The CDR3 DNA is TGTGCCAGCAGTTTATGGACTAGTTCATCCAATGAGCAGTTCTTC. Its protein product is CASSLWTSSSNEQFF.

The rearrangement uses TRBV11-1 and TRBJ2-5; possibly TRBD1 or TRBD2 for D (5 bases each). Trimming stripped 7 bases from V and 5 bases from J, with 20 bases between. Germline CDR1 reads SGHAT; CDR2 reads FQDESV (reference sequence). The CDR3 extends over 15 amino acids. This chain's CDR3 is CASTQGMGGEETQYF. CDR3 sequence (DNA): TGTGCCAGCACCCAGGGAATGGGTGGGGAGGAGACCCAGTACTTC.

The CDR3 spells CASSLVARQGGEKLFF. CDR3 DNA sequence: TGTGCCAGCAGCTTAGTTGCTCGCCAGGGAGGGGAAAAACTGTTTTTT. This sequence joins TRBV11-2 and TRBJ1-4; possibly TRBD1 for D (5 bases). Germline lookup yields CDR1 SGHAT and CDR2 FQNNGV. V lost 1 base and J 8 bases, leaving 17 bases between the germline ends. The CDR3 is made up of 16 amino acids.

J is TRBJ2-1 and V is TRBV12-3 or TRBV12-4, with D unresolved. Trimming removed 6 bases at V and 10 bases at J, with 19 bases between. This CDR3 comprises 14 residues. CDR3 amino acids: CASSPNPKIGEQFF. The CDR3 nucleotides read TGTGCCAGCAGCCCTAATCCCAAAATAGGGGAGCAGTTCTTC.

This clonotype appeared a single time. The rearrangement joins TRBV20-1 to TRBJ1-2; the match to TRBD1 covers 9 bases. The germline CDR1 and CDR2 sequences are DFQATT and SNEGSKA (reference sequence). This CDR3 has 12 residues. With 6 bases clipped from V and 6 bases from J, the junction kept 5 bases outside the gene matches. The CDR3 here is CSAPQGADGYTF. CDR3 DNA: TGCAGTGCGCCACAGGGGGCGGATGGCTACACCTTC.

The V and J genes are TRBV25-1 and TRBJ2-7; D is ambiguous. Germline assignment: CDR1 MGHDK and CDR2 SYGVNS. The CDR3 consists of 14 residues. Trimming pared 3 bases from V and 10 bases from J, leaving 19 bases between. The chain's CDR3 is CASSDRRLGPIQYF. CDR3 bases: TGTGCCAGCAGTGACAGAAGGCTTGGGCCAATACAGTACTTC.

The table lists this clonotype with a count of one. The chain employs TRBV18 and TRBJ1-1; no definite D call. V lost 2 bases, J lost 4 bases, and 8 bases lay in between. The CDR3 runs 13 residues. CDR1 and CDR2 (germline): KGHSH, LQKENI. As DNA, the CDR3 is TGTGCCAGCTCACCATTGGGAGGCACTGAAGCTTTCTTT. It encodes CASSPLGGTEAFF.

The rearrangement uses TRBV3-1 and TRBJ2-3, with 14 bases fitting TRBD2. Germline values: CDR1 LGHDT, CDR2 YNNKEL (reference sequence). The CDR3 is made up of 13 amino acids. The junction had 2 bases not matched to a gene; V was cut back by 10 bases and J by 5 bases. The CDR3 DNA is TGTGCCACGGGACTAGCGGGAGAAGATACGCAGTATTTT. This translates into CATGLAGEDTQYF.

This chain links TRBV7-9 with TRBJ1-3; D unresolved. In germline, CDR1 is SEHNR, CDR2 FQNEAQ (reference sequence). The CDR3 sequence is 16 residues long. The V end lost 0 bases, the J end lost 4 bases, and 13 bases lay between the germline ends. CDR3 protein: CASSLAHLTGGNTIYF. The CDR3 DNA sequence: TGTGCCAGCAGCTTAGCCCACTTAACGGGCGGAAACACCATATATTTT.

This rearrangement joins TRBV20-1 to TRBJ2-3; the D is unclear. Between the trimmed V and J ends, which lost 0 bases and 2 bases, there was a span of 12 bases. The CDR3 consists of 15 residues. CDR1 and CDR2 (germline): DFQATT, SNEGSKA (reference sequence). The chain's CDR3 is CSARDASANTDTQYF. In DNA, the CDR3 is TGCAGTGCTAGAGATGCCAGCGCGAACACAGATACGCAGTATTTT.

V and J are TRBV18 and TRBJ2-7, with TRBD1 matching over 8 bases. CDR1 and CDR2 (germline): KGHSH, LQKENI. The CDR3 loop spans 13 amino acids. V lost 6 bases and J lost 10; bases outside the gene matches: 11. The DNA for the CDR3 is TGTGCCAGCTCCCCCGGGACAGGAGTACCTCAGTACTTC. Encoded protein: CASSPGTGVPQYF.

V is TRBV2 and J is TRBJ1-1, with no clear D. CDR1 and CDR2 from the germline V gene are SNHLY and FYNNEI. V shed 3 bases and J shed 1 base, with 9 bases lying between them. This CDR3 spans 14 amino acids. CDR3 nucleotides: TGTGCCAGCAGTGAGCTTTCGGGGAACACTGAAGCTTTCTTT. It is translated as CASSELSGNTEAFF.

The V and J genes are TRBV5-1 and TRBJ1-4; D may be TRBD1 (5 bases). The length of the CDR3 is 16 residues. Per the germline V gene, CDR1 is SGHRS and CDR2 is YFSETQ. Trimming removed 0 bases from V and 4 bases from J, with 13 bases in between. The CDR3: CASSLGSGAVNEKLFF. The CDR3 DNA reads TGCGCCAGCAGCTTGGGATCCGGGGCTGTTAATGAAAAACTGTTTTTT.

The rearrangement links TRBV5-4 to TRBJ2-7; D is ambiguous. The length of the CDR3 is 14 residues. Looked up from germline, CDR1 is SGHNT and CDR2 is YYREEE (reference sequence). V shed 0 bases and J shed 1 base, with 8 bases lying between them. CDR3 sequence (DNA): TGTGCCAGCAGCTTGGGAGTAGAATCCTACGAGCAGTACTTC. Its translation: CASSLGVESYEQYF.

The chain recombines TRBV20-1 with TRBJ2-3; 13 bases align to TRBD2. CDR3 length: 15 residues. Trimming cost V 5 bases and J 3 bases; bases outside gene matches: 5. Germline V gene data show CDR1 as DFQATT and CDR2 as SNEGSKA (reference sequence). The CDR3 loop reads CSAFGLAGVTDTQYF. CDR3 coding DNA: TGCAGTGCTTTTGGACTAGCGGGGGTTACAGATACGCAGTATTTT.